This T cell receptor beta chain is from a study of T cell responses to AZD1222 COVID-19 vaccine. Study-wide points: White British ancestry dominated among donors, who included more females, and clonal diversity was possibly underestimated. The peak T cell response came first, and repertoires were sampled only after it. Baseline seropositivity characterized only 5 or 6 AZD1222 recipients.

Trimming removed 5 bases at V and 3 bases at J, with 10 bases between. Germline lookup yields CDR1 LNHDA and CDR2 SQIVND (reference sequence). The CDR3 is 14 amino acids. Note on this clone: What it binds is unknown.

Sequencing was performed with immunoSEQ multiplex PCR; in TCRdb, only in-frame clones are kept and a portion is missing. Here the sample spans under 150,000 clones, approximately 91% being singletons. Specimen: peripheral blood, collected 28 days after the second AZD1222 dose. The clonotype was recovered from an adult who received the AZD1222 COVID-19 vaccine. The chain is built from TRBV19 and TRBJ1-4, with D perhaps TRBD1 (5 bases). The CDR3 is CASSFGAPNEKLFF. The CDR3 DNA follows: TGTGCCAGTAGTTTCGGGGCACCTAATGAAAAACTGTTTTTT.